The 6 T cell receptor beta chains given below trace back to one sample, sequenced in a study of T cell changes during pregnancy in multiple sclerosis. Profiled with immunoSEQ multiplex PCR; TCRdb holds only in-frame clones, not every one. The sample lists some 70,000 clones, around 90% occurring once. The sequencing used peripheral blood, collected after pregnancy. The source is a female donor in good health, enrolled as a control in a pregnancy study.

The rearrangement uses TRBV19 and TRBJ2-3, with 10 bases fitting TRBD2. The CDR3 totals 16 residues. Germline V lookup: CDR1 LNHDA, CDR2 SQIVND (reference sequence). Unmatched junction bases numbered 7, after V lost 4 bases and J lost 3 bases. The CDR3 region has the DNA TGTGCCAGTAGTAGGCTAGCGGGAGCAATGACAGATACGCAGTATTTT. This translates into CASSRLAGAMTDTQYF.

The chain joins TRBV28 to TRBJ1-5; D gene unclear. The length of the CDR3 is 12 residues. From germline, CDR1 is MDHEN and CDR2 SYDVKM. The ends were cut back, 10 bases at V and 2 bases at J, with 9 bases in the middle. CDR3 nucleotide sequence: TGTGCCATCAACGGGGGCAATCAGCCCCAGCATTTT. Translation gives CAINGGNQPQHF.

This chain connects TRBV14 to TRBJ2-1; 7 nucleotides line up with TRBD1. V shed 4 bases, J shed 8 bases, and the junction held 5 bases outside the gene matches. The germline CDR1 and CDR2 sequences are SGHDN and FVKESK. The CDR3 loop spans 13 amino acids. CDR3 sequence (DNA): TGTGCCAGCAGCCTACAGGGGAACGATGAGCAGTTCTTC. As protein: CASSLQGNDEQFF. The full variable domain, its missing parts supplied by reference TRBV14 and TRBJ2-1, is EAGVTQFPSHSVIEKGQTVTLRCDPISGHDNLYWYRRVMGKEIKFLLHFVKESKQDESGMPNNRFLAERTGGTYSTLKVQPAELEDSGVYFCASSLQGNDEQFFGPGTRLTVL.

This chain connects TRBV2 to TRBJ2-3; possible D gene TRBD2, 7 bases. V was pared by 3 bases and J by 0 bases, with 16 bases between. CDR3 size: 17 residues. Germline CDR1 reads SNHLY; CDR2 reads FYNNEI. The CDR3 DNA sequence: TGTGCCAGCAGTGAGGTTGGGGGGGGGCCTAGCACAGATACGCAGTATTTT. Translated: CASSEVGGGPSTDTQYF.

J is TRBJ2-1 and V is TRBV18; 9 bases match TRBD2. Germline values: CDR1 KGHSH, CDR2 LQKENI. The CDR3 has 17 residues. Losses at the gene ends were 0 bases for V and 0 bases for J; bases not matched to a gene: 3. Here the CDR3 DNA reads TGTGCCAGCTCACCACCTAGCGGGGGCCCCTCCTACAATGAGCAGTTCTTC. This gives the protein CASSPPSGGPSYNEQFF.

The chain's CDR3 is CASSDSDRGPDTEAFF. CDR3 nucleotides: TGCGCCAGCAGTGACTCGGACAGGGGCCCTGACACTGAAGCTTTCTTT. The rearrangement uses TRBV10-1 and TRBJ1-1; 9 nucleotides agree with TRBD1. Germline V gene lookup returns CDR1 WNHNN and CDR2 SYGVQD (reference sequence). There are 16 residues in the CDR3. V was pared by 3 bases and J by 3 bases, with 8 bases of the junction left unmatched.